Shown below are 7 T cell receptor beta chains from a single sample sequenced in a study of cytomegalovirus exposure and HLA in healthy donors. This PCR relied on a set of 60 Vbeta primers and 13 Jbeta primers. Method: immunoSEQ multiplex PCR; TCRdb's copy keeps in-frame clones and lacks some. Of tens of thousands of clones listed, 65% to 75% were seen once; the top ten hold under 2.5%. The sample consisted of PBMCs. Receptors were obtained from a man under 40 in good health and CMV-seronegative.

The V call is TRBV11-1, the J call TRBJ2-5; maybe TRBD2 (7 bases). Germline lookup yields CDR1 SGHAT and CDR2 FQDESV (reference sequence). The CDR3 sequence is 14 residues long. Trimming left V 6 bases short and J 4 bases short, with 15 bases between. The CDR3 coding sequence is TGTGCCAGCAGGGATCGGGGGGACATAGAGACCCAGTACTTC. It translates to CASRDRGDIETQYF.

The chain recombines TRBV28 with TRBJ1-5; D perhaps matches TRBD1 (5 bases). The CDR3 contains 14 residues. V lost 3 bases and J 9 bases, leaving 15 bases between the germline ends. Germline assignment: CDR1 MDHEN and CDR2 SYDVKM. The CDR3 protein is CASSLRGAGRPQHF. The CDR3 bases are TGTGCCAGCAGTTTGCGGGGCGCGGGGAGGCCCCAGCATTTT. Based on the CDR3 plus reference TRBV28 and TRBJ1-5, the full variable domain is DVKVTQSSRYLVKRTGEKVFLECVQDMDHENMFWYRQDPGLGLRLIYFSYDVKMKEKGDIPEGYSVSREKKERFSLILESASTNQTSMYLCASSLRGAGRPQHFGDGTRLSIL.

The V gene is TRBV30, the J gene TRBJ1-1, with D tentatively TRBD1 (5 bases). CDR1 and CDR2 from the germline V gene are GTSNPN and SVGIG (reference sequence). The ends were cut back, 3 bases at V and 0 bases at J, with 14 bases in the middle. The CDR3 sequence is 15 residues long. The CDR3 loop reads CAWRLGRTLNTEAFF. As DNA, the CDR3 is TGTGCCTGGAGACTGGGGCGGACCCTGAACACTGAAGCTTTCTTT.

The rearrangement joins TRBV20-1 to TRBJ2-3; no definite D call. This CDR3 spans 9 amino acids. Per the germline V gene, CDR1 is DFQATT and CDR2 is SNEGSKA (reference sequence). V lost 7 bases, J lost 6 bases, and 5 bases lay in between. The CDR3 region is CSVSDTQYF. The CDR3 coding sequence is TGCAGTGTCTCTGATACGCAGTATTTT.

In its sample, this clone was seen a few times. The CDR3 region is CASSPSGGEKLFF. Here the CDR3 DNA reads TGTGCCAGCAGCCCCTCAGGAGGGGAAAAACTGTTTTTT. The chain is built from TRBV7-9 and TRBJ1-4, with D hard to call. Germline V gene sequence: CDR1 SEHNR, CDR2 FQNEAQ (reference sequence). The V gene lost 5 bases and the J gene lost 8 bases, with 12 bases spanning the gap. The CDR3 spans 13 residues.

The rearrangement joins TRBV7-7 to TRBJ2-5; D is ambiguous. The CDR3 totals 16 residues. Deletions cut 5 bases from V and 1 base from J, with 17 bases between. Germline V CDR1 and CDR2: SSHAT, FNYEAQ (reference sequence). The CDR3 region is CASSLTAAAPQETQYF. The CDR3 region has the DNA TGTGCCAGCAGCCTAACCGCTGCCGCACCCCAAGAGACCCAGTACTTC.

The rearrangement joins TRBV6-5 to TRBJ1-2, with 8 bases aligning to TRBD1. The V gene end was trimmed by 6 bases and the J gene end by 4 bases; junction bases not matched to a gene: 4. The CDR3 runs to 13 residues. Germline assignment: CDR1 MNHEY and CDR2 SVGAGI. The CDR3 DNA follows: TGTGCCAGCAGCAACAGGGGGGGCTATGGCTACACCTTC. This translates into CASSNRGGYGYTF.